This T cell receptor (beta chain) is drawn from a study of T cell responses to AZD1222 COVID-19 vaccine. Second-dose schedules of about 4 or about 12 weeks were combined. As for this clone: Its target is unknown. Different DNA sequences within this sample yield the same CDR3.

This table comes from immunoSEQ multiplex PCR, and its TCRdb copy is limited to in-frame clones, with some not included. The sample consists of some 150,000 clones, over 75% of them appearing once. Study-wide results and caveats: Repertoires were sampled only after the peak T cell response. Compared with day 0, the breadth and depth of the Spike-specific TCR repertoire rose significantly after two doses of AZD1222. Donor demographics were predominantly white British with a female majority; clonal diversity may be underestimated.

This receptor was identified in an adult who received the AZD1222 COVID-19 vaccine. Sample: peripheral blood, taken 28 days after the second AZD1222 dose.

CDR3 in DNA: TGTGCCAGCAGTTTCCGGGGGGCAAACTATGGCTACACCTTC. As protein: CASSFRGANYGYTF. This chain connects TRBV27 to TRBJ1-2, with TRBD1 as a possible D gene (6 bases). CDR1 and CDR2 from the germline V gene are MNHEY and SMNVEV (reference sequence). CDR3 length equals 14 residues. V lost 3 bases and J 2 bases, leaving 10 bases between the germline ends.